This entry features one T cell receptor beta chain sequence. The data were taken from a study of blood T cell repertoires in COVID-19. Study-level information: The samples span acute and convalescent COVID-19 from the United States, Italy and Spain. PBMCs, B-cell-depleted T cells, or T cells were the source of the cDNA or gDNA that made up the material.

Authors' analysis steps: How many nucleated cells were present was estimated from reference gene primer amplification. Clones were read by immunoSEQ multiplex PCR, and TCRdb kept only the in-frame ones, dropping some. V, J and clone size are those of that table, while D and trimming were read from the DNA. The data show approximately 150,000 clones, 65% to 85% seen once. CDR1 is SGHTA, CDR2 FQGTGA, per germline. The V gene end was trimmed by 2 bases and the J gene end by 4 bases; junction bases not matched to a gene: 5. The CDR3 has 16 residues. The chain links TRBV7-3 to TRBJ2-1; TRBD1 matches 10 bases. The clonotype comes from a woman between 65 and 79 years old who had recovered from COVID-19. The sequenced sample consisted of peripheral blood. DNA of the CDR3: TGTGCCAGCAGCTTAGGACAGGGGGGGGCGTACAATGAGCAGTTCTTC. It is translated as CASSLGQGGAYNEQFF.